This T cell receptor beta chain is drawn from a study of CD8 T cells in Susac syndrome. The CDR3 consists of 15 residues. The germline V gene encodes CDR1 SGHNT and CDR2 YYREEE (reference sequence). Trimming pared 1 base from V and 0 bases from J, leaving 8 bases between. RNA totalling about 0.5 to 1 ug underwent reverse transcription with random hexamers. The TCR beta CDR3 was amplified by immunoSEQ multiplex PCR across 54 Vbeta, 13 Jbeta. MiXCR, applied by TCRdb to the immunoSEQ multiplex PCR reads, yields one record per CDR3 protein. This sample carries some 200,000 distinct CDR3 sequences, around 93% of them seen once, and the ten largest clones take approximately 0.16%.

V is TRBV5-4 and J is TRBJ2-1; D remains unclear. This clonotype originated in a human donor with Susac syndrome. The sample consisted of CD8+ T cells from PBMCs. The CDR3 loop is CASSLSQSSYNEQFF. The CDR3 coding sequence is TGTGCCAGCAGCTTGAGTCAGAGCTCCTACAATGAGCAGTTCTTC.